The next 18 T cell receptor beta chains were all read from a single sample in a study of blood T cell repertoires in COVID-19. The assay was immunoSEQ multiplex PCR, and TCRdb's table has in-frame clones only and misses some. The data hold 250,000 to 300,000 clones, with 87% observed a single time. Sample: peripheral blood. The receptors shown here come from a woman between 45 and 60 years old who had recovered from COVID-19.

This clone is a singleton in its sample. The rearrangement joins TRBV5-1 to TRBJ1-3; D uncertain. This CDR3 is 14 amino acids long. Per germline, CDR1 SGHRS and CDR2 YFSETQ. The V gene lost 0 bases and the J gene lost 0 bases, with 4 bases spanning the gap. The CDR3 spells CASSLDSSGNTIYF. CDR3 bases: TGCGCCAGCAGCTTGGACAGCTCTGGAAACACCATATATTTT.

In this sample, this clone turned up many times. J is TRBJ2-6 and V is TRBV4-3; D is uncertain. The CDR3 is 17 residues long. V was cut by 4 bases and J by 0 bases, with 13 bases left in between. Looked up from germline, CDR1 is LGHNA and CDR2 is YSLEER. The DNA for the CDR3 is TGCGCCAGCAGCCCTTCATCACGGGTCTCTGGGGCCAACGTCCTGACTTTC. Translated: CASSPSSRVSGANVLTF.

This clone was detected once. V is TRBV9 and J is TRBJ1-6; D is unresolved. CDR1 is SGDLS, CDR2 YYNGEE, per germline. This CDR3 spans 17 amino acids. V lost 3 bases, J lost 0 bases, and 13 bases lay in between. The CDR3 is CASSAALSSSYNSPLHF. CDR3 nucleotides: TGTGCCAGCAGCGCCGCCCTCTCGAGCTCCTATAATTCACCCCTCCACTTT.

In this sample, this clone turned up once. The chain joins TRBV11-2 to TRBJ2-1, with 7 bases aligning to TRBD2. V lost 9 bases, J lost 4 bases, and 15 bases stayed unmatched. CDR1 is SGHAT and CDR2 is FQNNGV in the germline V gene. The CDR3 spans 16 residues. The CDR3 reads CASRGVYGGIYNEQFF. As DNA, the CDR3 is TGTGCCAGTCGAGGGGTCTACGGGGGGATATACAATGAGCAGTTCTTC.

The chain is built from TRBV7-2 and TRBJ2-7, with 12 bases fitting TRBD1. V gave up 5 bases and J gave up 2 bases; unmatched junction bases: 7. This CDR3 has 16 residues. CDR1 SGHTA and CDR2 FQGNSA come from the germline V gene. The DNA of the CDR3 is TGTGCCAGCAGCCCGGGGACAGGGGGCGTCCCCTACGAGCAGTACTTC. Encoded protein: CASSPGTGGVPYEQYF.

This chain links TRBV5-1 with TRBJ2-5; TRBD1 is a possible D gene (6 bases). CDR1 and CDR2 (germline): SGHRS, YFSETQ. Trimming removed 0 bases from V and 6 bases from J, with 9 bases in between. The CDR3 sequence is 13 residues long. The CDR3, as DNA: TGCGCCAGCAGCTTGGAAGGGGGTCAGACCCAGTACTTC. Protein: CASSLEGGQTQYF.

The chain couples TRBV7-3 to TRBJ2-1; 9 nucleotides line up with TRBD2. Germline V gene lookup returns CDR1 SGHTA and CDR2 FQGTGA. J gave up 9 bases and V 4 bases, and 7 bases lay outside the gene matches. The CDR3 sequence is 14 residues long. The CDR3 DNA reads TGTGCCAGCAGCTCTAGCGGGGCACGTAGTGAGCAGTTCTTC. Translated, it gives CASSSSGARSEQFF.

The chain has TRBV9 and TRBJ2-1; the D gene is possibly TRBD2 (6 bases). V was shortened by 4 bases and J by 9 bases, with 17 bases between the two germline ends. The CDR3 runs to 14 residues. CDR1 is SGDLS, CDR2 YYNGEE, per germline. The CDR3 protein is CASSSLGLLGEQFF. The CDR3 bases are TGTGCCAGCAGCTCCCTAGGACTATTAGGTGAGCAGTTCTTC.

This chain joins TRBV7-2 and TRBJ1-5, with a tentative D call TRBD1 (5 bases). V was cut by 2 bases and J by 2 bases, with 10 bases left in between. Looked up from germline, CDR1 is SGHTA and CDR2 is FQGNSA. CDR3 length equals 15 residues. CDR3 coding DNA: TGTGCCAGCAGCTTATGGGGGGGAGGCAATCAGCCCCAGCATTTT. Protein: CASSLWGGGNQPQHF.

Here the CDR3 DNA reads TGCGCCAGCAGCCGCACCGGGGACAGCTCCTACGAGCAGTACTTC. Amino acids: CASSRTGDSSYEQYF. This chain joins TRBV4-1 and TRBJ2-7; TRBD1 agrees at 7 bases. Germline V gene data show CDR1 as MGHRA and CDR2 as YSYEKL. Trimming took 4 bases from V and 0 from J; bases not matched to a gene: 6. This CDR3 is built from 15 residues.

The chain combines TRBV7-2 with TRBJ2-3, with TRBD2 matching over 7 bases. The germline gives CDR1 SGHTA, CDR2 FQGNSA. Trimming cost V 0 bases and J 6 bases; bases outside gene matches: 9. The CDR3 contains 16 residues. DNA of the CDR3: TGTGCCAGCAGCTTAGCGCTAACCGGGGGGTCTGATACGCAGTATTTT. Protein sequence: CASSLALTGGSDTQYF.

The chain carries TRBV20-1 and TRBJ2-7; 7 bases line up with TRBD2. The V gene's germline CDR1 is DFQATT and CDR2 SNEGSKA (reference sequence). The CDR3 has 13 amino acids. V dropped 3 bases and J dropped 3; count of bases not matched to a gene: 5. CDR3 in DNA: TGCAGTGCTAGTGGCGGGAGCGTCTACGAGCAGTACTTC. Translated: CSASGGSVYEQYF.

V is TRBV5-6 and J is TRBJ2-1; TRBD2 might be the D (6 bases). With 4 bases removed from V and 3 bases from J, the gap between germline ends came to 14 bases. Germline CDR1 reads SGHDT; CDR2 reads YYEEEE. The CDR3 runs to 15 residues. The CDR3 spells CASSPGRLDYNEQFF. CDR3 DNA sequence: TGTGCCAGCAGCCCGGGGCGACTAGACTACAATGAGCAGTTCTTC.

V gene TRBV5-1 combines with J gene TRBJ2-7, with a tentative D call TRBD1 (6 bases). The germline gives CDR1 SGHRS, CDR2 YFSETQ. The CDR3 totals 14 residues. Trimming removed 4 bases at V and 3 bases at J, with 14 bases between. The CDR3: CASSPLTQGYEQYF. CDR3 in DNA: TGCGCCAGCAGCCCTTTAACACAGGGCTACGAGCAGTACTTC.

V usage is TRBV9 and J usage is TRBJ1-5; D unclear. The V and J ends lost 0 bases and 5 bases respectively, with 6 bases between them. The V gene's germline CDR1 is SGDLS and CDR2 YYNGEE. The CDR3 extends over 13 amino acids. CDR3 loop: CASSVGTHQPQHF. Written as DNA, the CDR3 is TGTGCCAGCAGCGTAGGTACTCATCAGCCCCAGCATTTT.

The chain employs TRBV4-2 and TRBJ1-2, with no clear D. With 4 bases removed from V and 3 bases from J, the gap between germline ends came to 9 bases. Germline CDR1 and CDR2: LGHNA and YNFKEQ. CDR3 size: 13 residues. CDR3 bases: TGTGCCAGCAGCCCGGGAGAGGACTATGGCTACACCTTC. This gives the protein CASSPGEDYGYTF.

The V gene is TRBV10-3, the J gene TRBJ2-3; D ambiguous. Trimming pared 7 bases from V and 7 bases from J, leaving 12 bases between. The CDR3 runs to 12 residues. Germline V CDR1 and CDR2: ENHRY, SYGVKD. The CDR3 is CAIIDIQNTQYF. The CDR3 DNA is TGTGCCATCATTGACATTCAGAATACGCAGTATTTT.

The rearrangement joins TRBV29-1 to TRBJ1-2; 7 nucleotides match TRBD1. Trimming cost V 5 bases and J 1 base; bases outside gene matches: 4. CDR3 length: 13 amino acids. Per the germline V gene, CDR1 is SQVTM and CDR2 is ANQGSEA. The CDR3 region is CSVQGGFNYGYTF. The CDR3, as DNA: TGCAGCGTTCAGGGGGGATTTAACTATGGCTACACCTTC.